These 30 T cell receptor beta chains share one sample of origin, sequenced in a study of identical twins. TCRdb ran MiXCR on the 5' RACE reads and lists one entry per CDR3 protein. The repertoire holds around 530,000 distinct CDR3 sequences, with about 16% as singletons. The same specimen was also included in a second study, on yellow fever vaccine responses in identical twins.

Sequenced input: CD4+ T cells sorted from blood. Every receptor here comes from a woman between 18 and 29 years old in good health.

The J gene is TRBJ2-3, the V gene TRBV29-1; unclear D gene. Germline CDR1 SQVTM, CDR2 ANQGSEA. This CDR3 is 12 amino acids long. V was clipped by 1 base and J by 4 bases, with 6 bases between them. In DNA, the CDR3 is TGCAGCGTTGAAGTAGTCCCAGATACGCAGTATTTT. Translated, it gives CSVEVVPDTQYF.

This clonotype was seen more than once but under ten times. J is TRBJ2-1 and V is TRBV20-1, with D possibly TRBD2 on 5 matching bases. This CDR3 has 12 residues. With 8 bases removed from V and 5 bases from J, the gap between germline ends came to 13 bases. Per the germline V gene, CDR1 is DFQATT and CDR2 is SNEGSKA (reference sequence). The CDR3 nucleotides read TGCAGTAATCGTAGGGAGAACAATGAGCAGTTCTTC. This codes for CSNRRENNEQFF.

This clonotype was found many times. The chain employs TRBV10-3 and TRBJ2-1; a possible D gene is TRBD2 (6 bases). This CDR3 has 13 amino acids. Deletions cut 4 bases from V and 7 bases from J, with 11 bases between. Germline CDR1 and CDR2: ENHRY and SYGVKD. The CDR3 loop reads CAISGGSGNEQFF. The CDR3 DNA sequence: TGTGCCATCAGTGGGGGTAGCGGTAATGAGCAGTTCTTC.

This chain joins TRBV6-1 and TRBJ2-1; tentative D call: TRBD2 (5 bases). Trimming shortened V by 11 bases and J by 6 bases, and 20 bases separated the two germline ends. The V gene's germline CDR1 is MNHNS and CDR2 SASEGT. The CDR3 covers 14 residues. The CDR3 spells CAAKRTPGGNEQFF. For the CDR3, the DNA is TGTGCCGCTAAGCGGACCCCCGGAGGCAATGAGCAGTTCTTC.

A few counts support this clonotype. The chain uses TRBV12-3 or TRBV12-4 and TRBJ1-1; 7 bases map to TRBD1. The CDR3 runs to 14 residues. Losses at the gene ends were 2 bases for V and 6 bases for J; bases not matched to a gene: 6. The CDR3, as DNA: TGTGCCAGCAGTTTAAGGACCGACAGGGCTGAAGCTTTCTTT. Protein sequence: CASSLRTDRAEAFF.

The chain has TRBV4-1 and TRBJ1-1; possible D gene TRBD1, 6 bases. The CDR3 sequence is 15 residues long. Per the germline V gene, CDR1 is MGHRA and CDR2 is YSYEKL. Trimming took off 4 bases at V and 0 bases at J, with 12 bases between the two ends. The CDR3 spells CASSPTGQLNTEAFF. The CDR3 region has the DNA TGCGCCAGCAGCCCCACTGGACAGTTGAACACTGAAGCTTTCTTT.

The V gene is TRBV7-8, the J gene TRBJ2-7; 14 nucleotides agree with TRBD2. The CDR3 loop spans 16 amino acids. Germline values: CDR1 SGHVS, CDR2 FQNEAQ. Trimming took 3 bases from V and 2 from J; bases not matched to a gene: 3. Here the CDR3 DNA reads TGTGCCAGCAGCTTGGGGACTAGCGGGGGCACCTACGAGCAGTACGTC. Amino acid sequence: CASSLGTSGGTYEQYV.

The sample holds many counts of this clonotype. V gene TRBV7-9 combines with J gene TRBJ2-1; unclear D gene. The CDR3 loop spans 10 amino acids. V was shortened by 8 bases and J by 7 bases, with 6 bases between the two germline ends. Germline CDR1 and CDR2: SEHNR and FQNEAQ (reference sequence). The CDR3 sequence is CASVHNEQFF. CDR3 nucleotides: TGTGCCAGCGTGCATAATGAGCAGTTCTTC.

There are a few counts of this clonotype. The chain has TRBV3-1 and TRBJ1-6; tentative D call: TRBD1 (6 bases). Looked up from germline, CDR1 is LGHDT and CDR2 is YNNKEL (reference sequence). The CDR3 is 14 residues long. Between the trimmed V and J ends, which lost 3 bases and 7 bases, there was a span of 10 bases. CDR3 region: CASSQGRGNSPLHF. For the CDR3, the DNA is TGTGCCAGCAGCCAGGGCAGGGGCAATTCACCCCTCCACTTT.

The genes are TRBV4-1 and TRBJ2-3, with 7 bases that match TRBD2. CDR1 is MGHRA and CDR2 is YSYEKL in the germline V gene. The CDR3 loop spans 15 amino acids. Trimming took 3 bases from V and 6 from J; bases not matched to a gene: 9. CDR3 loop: CASSQAGLPRDTQYF. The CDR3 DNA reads TGCGCCAGCAGCCAGGCGGGACTACCTCGGGATACGCAGTATTTT.

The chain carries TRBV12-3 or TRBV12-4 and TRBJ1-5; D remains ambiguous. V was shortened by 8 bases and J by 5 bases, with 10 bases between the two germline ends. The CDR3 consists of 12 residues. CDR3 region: CASLRGDQPQHF. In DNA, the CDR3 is TGTGCCAGCTTAAGAGGTGATCAGCCCCAGCATTTT.

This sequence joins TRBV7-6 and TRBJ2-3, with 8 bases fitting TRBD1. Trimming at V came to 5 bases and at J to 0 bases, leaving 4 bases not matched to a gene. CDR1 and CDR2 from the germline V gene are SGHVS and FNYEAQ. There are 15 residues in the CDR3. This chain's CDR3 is CASSPQGASTDTQYF. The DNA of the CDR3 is TGTGCCAGCAGCCCGCAGGGGGCTAGCACAGATACGCAGTATTTT.

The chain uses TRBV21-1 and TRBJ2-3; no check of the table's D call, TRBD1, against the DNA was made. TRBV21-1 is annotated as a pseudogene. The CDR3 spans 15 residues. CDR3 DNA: TGTGCCAGCAGCAAAAGGGGACAGCACACAGATACGCAGTATTTT. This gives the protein CASSKRGQHTDTQYF.

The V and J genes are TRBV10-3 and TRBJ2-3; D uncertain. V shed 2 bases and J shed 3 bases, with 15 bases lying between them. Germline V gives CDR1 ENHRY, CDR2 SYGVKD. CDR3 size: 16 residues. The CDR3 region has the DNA TGTGCCATCAGTGAGACCCCGACGGGCGAAACAGATACGCAGTATTTT. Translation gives CAISETPTGETDTQYF.

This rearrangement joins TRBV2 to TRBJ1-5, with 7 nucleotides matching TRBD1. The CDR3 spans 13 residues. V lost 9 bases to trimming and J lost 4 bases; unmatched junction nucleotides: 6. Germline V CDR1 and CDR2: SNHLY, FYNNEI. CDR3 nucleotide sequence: TGTGCCAGTAACGACAGGGAAAATCAGCCCCAGCATTTT. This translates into CASNDRENQPQHF.

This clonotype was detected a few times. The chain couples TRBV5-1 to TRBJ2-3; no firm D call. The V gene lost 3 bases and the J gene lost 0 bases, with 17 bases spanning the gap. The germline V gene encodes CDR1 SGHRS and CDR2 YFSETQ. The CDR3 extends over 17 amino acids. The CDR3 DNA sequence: TGCGCCAGCAGCTCCAGACATTCCGTCGGAAGCACAGATACGCAGTATTTT. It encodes CASSSRHSVGSTDTQYF.

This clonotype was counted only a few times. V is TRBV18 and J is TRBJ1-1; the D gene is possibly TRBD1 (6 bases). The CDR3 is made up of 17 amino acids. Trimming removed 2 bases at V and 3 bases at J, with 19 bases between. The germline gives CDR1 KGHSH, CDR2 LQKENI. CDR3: CASSPYLYQGSYTEAFF. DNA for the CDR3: TGTGCCAGCTCACCATACTTATATCAGGGGTCCTACACTGAAGCTTTCTTT.

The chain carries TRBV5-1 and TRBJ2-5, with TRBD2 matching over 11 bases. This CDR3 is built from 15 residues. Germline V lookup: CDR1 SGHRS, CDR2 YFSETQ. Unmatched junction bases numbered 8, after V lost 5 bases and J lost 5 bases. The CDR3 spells CASSNLAGGVETQYF. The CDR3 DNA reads TGCGCCAGCAGTAATCTAGCGGGAGGAGTGGAGACCCAGTACTTC.

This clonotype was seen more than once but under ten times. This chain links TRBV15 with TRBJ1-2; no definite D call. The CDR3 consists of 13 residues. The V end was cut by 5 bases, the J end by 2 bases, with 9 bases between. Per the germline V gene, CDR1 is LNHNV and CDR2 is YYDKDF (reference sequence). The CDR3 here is CATSRTANYGYTF. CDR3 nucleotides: TGTGCCACCAGCCGAACAGCAAACTATGGCTACACCTTC.

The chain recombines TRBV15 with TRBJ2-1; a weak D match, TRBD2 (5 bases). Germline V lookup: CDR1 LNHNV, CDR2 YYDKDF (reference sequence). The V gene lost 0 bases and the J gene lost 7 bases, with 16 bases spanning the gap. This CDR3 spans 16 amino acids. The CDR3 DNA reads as TGTGCCACCAGCAGAGAGGCTTTGGGAGCGGCTAATGAGCAGTTCTTC. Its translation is CATSREALGAANEQFF.

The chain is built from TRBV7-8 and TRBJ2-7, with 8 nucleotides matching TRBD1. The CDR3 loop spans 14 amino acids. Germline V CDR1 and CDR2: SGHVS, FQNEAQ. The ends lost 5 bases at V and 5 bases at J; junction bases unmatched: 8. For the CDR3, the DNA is TGTGCCAGCAGCCTCCGGGACAGGCTCAACGAGCAGTACGTC. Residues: CASSLRDRLNEQYV.

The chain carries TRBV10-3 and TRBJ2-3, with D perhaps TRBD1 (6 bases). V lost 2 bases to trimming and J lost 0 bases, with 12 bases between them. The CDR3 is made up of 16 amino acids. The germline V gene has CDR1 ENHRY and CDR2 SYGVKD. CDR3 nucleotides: TGTGCCATCAGTGAGAAGTCTGGGACAAGCACAGATACGCAGTATTTT. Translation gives CAISEKSGTSTDTQYF.

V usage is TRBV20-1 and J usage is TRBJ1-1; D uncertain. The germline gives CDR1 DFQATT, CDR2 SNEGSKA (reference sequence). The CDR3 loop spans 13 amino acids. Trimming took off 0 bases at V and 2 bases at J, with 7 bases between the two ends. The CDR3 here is CSARDAANTEAFF. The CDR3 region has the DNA TGCAGTGCTAGAGATGCAGCTAACACTGAAGCTTTCTTT.

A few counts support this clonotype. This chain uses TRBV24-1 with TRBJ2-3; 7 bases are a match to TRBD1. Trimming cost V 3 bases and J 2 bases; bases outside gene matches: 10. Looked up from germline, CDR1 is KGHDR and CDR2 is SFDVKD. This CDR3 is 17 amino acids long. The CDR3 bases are TGTGCCACCAGTGATCCCGGACAGGCTAAACACACAGATACGCAGTATTTT. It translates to CATSDPGQAKHTDTQYF.

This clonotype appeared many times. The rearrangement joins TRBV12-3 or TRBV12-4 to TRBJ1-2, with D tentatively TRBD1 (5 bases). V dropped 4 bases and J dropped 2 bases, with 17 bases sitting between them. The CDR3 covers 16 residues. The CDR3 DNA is TGTGCCAGCAGTTCCCCTCGGGAGGAGGGGAACTATGGCTACACCTTC. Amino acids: CASSSPREEGNYGYTF.

CDR3 loop: CASSSSLAGRGDTQYF. CDR3 nucleotide sequence: TGTGCCAGCAGCTCCTCCCTAGCGGGGAGGGGGGATACGCAGTATTTT. The chain links TRBV11-2 to TRBJ2-3; TRBD2 aligns across 9 bases. This CDR3 is built from 16 residues. With V trimmed by 4 bases and J by 6 bases, 11 bases remained unmatched. CDR1 SGHAT and CDR2 FQNNGV come from the germline V gene.

The CDR3 region is CASSWGPGDEQFF. The DNA of the CDR3 is TGTGCCAGCAGTTGGGGGCCTGGGGATGAGCAGTTCTTC. The V and J genes are TRBV12-3 or TRBV12-4 and TRBJ2-1, with D possibly being TRBD1 (6 bases). V lost 4 bases and J 8 bases, leaving 12 bases between the germline ends. The CDR3 consists of 13 residues.

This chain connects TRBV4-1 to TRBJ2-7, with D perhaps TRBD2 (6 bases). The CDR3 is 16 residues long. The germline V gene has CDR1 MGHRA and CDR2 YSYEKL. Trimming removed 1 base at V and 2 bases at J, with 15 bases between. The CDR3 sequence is CASSQGSFGGTYEQYF. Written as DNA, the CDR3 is TGCGCCAGCAGCCAAGGGTCTTTCGGAGGGACCTACGAGCAGTACTTC.

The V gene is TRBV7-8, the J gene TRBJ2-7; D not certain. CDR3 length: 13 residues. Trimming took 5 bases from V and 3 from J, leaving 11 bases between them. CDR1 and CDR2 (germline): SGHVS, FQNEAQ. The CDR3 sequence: CASSLRAYYEQYV. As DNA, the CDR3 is TGTGCCAGCAGCCTAAGGGCCTACTACGAGCAGTACGTC.

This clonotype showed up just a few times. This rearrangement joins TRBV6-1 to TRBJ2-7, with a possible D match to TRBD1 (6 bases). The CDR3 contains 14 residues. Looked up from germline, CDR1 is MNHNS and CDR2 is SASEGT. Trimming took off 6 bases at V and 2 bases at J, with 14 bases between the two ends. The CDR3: CASRSQGFPYEQYF. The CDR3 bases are TGTGCCAGCAGATCACAGGGATTCCCCTACGAGCAGTACTTC.